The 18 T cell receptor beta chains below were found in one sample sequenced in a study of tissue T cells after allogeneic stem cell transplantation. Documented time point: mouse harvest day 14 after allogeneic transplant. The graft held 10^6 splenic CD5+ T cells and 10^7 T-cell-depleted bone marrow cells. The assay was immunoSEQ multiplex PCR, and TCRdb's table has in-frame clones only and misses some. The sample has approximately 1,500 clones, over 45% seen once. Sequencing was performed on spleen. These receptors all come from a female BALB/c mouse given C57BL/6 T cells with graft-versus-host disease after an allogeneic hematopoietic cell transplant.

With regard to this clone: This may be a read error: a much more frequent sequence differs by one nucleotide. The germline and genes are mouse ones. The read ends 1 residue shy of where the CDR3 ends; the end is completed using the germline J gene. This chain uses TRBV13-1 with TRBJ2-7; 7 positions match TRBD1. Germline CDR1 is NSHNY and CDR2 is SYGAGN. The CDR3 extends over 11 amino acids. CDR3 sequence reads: CASGDRDEQYF. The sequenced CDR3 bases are TGTGCCAGCGGTGACAGGGATGAACAGTAC.

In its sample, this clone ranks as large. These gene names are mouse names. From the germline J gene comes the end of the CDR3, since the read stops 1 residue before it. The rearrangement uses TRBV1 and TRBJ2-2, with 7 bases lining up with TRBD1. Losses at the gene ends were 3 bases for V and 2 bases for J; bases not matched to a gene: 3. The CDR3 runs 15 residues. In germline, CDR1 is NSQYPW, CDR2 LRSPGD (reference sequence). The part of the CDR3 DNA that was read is TGCACCTGCAGTGCCGGGACAGCCAACACCGGGCAGCTCTAC. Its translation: CTCSAGTANTGQLY. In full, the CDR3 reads CTCSAGTANTGQLYF.

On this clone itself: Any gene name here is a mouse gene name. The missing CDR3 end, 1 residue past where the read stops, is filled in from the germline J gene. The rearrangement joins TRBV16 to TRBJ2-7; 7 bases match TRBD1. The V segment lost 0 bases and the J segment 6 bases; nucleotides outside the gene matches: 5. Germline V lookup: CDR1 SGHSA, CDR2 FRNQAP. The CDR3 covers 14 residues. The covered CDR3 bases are TGTGCAAGCAGCTTAGATACGACAGGGTTTGAACAGTAC. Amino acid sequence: CASSLDTTGFEQY. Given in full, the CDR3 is CASSLDTTGFEQYF. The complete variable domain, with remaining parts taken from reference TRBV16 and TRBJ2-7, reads NAGVIQTPRHKVTGKGQEATLWCEPISGHSAVFWYRQTIVQGLEFLTYFRNQAPIDDSGMPKERFSAQMPNQSHSTLKIQSTQPQDSAVYLCASSLDTTGFEQYFGPGTRLTVL.

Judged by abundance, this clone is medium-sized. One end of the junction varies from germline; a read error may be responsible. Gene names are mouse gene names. The CDR3 reads CTCSADLRDTEVFF. Partial CDR3 DNA: TGCACCTGCAGTGCAGATCTCCGGGACACTGAAGTCTTC. V is TRBV1 and J is TRBJ1-1; tentative D call: TRBD1 (6 bases). The observed sequence ends 1 residue before the CDR3 terminus, with the missing tail filled in from the germline J gene. This CDR3 spans 14 amino acids. Germline V gene lookup returns CDR1 NSQYPW and CDR2 LRSPGD (reference sequence).

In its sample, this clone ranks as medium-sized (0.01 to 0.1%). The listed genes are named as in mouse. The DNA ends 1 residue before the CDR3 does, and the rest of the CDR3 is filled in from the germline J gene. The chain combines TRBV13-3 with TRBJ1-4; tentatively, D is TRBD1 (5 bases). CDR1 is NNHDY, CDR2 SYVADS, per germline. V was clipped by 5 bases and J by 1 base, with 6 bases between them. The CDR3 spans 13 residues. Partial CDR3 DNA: TGTGCCAGCAGGGGGCCTTCCAACGAAAGATTATTT. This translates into CASRGPSNERLF. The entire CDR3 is CASRGPSNERLFF.

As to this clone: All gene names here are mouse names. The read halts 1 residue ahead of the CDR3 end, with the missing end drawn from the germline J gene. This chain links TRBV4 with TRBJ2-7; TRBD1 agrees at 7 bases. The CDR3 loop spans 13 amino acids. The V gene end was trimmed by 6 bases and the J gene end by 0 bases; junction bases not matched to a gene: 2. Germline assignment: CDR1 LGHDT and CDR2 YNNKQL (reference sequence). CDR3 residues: CASSPGGSYEQYF. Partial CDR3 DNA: TGTGCCAGCAGTCCAGGGGGCTCCTATGAACAGTAC.

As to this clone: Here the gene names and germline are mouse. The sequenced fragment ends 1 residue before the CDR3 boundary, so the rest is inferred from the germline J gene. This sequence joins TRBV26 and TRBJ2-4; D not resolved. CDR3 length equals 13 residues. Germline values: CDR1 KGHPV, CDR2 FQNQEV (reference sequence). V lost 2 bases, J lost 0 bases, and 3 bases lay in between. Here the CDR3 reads CASSLTSQNTLYF. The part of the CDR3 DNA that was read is TGTGCCAGCAGTCTGACAAGTCAAAACACCTTGTAC. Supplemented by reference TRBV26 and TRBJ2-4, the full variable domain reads NSKVIQTPRYLVKGQGQKAKMRCIPEKGHPVVFWYQQNKNNEFKFLINFQNQEVLQQIDMTEKRFSAECPSNSPCSLEIQSSEAGDSALYLCASSLTSQNTLYFGAGTRLSVL.

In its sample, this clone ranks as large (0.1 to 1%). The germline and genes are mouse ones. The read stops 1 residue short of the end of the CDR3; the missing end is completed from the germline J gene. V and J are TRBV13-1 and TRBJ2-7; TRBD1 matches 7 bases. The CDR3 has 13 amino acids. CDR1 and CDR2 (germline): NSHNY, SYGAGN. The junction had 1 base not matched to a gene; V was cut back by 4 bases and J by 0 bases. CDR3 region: CASSPGGSYEQYF. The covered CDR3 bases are TGTGCCAGCAGTCCAGGGGGCTCCTATGAACAGTAC.

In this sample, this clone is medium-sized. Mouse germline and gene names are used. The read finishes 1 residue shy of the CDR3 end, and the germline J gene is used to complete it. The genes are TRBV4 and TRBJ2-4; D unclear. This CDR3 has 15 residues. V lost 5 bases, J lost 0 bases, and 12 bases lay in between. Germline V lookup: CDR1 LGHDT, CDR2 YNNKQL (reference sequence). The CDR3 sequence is CASSLPPASQNTLYF. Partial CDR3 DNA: TGTGCCAGCAGCCTCCCCCCAGCAAGTCAAAACACCTTGTAC.

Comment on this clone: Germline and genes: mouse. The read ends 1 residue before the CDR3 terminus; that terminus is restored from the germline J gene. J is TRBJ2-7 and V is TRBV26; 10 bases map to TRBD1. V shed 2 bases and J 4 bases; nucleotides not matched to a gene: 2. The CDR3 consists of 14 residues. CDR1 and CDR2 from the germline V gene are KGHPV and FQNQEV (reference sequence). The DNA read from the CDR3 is TGTGCCAGCAGTCTGGGGGACAGGGGTTATGAACAGTAC. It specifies CASSLGDRGYEQY. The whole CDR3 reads CASSLGDRGYEQYF.

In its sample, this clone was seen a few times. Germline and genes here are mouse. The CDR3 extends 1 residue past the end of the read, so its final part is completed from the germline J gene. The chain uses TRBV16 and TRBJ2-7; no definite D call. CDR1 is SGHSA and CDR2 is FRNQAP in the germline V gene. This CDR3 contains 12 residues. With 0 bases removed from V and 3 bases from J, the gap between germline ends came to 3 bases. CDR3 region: CASSLDSYEQYF. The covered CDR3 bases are TGTGCAAGCAGCTTAGATAGCTATGAACAGTAC.

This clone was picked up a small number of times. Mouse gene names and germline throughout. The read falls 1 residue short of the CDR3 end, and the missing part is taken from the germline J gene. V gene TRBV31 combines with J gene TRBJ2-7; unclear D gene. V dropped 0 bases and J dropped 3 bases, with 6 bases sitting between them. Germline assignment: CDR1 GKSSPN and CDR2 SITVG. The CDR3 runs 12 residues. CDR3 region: CAWSLEVYEQYF. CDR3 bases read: TGTGCCTGGAGTCTAGAAGTCTATGAACAGTAC.

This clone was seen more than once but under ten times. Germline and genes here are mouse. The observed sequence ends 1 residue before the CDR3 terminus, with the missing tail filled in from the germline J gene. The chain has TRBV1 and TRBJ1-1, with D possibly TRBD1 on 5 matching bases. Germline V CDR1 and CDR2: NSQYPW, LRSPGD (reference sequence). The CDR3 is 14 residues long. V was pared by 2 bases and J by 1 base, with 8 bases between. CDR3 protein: CTCSARQKNTEVFF. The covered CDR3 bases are TGCACCTGCAGTGCAAGACAGAAAAACACAGAAGTCTTC.

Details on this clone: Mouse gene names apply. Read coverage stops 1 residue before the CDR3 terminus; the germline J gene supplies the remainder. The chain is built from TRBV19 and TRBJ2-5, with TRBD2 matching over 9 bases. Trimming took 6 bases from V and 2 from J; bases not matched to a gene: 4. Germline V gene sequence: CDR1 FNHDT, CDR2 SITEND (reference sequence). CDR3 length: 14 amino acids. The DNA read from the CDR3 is TGTGCCAGCACCCCGGGACTGGGCCAAGACACCCAGTAC. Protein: CASTPGLGQDTQY. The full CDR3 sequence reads CASTPGLGQDTQYF.

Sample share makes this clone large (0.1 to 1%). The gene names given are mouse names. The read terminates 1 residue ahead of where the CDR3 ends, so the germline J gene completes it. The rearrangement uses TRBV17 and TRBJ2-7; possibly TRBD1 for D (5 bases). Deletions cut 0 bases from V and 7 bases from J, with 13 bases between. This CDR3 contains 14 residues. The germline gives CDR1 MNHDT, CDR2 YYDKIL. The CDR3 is CASSRDEEGREQYF. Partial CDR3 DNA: TGTGCTAGCAGTAGAGATGAAGAGGGGAGGGAACAGTAC.

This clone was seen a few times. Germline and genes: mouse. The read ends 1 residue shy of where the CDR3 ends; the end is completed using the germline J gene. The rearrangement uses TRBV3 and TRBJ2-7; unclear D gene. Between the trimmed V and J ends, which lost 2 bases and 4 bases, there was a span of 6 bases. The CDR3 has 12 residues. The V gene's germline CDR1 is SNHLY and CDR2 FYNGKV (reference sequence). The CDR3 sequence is CASSLYQYEQYF. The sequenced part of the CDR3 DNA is TGTGCCAGCAGCTTATACCAATATGAACAGTAC.

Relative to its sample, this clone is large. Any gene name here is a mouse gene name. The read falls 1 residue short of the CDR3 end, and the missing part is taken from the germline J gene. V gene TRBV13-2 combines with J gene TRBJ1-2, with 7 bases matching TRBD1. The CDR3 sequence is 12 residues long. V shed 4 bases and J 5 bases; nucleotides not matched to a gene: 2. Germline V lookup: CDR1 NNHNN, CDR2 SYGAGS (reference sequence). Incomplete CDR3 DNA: TGTGCCAGCGGTACAGGGGTTTCCGACTACACC. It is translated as CASGTGVSDYT. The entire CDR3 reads CASGTGVSDYTF.

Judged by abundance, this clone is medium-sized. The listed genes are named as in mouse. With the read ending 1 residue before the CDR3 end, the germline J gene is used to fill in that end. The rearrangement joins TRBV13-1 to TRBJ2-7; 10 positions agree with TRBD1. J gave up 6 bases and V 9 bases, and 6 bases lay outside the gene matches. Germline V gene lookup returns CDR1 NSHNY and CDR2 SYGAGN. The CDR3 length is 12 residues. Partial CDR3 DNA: TGTGCCACCCGGGGACAGGGGATTGAACAGTAC. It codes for CATRGQGIEQY. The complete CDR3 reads CATRGQGIEQYF.